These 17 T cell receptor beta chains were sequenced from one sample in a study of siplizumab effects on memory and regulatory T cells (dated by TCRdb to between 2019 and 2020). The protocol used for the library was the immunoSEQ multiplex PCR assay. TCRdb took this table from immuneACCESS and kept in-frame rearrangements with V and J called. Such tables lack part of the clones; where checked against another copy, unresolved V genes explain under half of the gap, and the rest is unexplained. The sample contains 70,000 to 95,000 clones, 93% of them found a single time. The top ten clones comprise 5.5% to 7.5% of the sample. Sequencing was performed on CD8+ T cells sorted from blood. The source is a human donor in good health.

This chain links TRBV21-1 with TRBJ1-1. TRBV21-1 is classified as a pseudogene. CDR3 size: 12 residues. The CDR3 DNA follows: TGTGCCAGCAGTCGGGGGAACACTGAAGCTTTCTTT. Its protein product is CASSRGNTEAFF.

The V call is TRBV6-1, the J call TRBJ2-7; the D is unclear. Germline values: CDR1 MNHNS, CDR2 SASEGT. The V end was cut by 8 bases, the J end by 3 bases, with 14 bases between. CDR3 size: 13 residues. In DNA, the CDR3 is TGTGCCAGCGGACCTAGGTCGGGCTACGAGCAGTACTTC. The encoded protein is CASGPRSGYEQYF.

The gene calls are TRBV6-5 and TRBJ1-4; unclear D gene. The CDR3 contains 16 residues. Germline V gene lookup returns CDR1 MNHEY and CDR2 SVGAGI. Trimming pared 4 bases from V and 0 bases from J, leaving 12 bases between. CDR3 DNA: TGTGCCAGCAGTTCCCTCCAGGAGTCAACTAATGAAAAACTGTTTTTT. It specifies CASSSLQESTNEKLFF.

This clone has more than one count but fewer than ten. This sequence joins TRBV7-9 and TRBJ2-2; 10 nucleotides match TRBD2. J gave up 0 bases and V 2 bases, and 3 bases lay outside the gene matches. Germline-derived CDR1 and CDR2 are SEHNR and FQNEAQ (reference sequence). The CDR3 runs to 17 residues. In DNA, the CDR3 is TGTGCCAGCAGCTTACCCCTAGCGGGAGCGAACACCGGGGAGCTGTTTTTT. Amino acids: CASSLPLAGANTGELFF.

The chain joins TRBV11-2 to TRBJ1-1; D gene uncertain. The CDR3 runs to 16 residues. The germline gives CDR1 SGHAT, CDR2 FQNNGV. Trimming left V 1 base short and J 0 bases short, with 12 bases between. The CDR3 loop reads CASSLATSLMNTEAFF. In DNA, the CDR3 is TGTGCCAGCAGCTTAGCGACAAGCCTCATGAACACTGAAGCTTTCTTT.

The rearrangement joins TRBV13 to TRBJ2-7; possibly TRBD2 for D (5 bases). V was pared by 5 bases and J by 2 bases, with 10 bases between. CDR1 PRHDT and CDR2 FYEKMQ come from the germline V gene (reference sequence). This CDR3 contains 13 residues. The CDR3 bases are TGTGCCAGCAGCATACTCGGGACCTACGAGCAGTACTTC. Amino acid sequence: CASSILGTYEQYF.

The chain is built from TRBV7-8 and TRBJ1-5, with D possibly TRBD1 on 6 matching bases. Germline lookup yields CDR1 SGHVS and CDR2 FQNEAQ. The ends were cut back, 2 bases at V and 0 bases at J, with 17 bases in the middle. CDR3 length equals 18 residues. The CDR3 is CASSLRSGDFYSNQPQHF. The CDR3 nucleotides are TGTGCCAGCAGCTTAAGGTCAGGGGACTTCTATAGCAATCAGCCCCAGCATTTT.

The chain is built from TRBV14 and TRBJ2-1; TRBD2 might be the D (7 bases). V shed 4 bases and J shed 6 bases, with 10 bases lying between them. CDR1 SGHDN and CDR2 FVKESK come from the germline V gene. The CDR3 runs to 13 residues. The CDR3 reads CASSPGGPNEQFF. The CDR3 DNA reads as TGTGCCAGCAGCCCGGGGGGCCCCAATGAGCAGTTCTTC.

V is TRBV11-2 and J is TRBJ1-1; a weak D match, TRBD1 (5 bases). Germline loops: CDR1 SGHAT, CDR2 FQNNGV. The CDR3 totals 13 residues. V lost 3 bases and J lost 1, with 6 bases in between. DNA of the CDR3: TGTGCCAGCAGCTTTCAGGGGAACACTGAAGCTTTCTTT. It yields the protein CASSFQGNTEAFF.

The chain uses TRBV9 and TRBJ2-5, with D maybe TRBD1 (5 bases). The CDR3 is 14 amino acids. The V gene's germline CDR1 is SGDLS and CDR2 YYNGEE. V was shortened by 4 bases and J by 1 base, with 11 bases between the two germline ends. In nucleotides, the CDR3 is TGTGCCAGCAGCAAGGAAGGGGCCCAAGAGACCCAGTACTTC. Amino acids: CASSKEGAQETQYF.

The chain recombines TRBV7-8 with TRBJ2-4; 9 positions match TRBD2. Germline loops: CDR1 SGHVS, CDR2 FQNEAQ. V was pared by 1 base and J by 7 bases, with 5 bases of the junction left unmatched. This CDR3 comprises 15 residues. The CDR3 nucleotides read TGTGCCAGCAGCTTAGACAGGACTAGCGAGAACATTCAGTACTTC. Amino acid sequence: CASSLDRTSENIQYF.

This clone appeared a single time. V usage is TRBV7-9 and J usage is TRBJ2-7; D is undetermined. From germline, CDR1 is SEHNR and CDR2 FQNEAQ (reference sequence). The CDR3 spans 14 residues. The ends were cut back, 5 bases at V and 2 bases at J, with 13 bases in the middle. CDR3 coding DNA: TGTGCCAGCAGCGACAAGACTGATACCTACGAGCAGTACTTC. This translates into CASSDKTDTYEQYF.

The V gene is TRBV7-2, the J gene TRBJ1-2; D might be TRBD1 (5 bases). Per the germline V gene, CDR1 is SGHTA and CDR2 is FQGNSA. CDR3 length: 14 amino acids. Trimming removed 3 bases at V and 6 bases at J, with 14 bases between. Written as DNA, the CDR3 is TGTGCCAGCAGCTTGGGGACCTTGGTAGATGGCTACACCTTC. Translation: CASSLGTLVDGYTF. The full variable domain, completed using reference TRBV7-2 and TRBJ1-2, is GAGVSQSPSNKVTEKGKDVELRCDPISGHTALYWYRQSLGQGLEFLIYFQGNSAPDKSGLPSDRFSAERTGGSVSTLTIQRTQQEDSAVYLCASSLGTLVDGYTFGSGTRLTVV.

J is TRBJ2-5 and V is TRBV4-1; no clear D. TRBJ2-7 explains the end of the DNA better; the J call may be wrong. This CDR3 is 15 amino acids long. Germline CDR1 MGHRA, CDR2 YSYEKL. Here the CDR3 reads CASSQALVDIREQYF. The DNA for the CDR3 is TGCGCCAGCAGCCAAGCCCTAGTGGATATCCGCGAGCAGTACTTC.

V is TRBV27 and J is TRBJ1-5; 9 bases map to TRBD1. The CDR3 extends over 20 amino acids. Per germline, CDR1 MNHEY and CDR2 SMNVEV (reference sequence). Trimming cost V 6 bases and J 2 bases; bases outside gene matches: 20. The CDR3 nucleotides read TGTGCCAGCAGCCCTCTCCCACCGGGACAGGGAGTTTACGGCAATCAGCCCCAGCATTTT. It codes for CASSPLPPGQGVYGNQPQHF.

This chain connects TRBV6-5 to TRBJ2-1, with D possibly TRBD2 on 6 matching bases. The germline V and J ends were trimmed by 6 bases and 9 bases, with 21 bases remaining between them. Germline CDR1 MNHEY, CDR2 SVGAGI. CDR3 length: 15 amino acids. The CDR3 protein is CASSDASDAYGEQFF. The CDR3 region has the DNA TGTGCCAGCAGCGACGCTAGCGACGCGTACGGTGAGCAGTTCTTC.

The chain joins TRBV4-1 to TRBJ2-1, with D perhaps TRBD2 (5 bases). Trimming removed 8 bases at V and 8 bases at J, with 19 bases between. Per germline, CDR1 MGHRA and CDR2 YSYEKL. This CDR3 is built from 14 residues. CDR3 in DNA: TGCGCCAGCGGGTCTGTTGGACTGGTCGATGAGCAGTTCTTC. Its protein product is CASGSVGLVDEQFF.